Following are 18 T cell receptor beta chains from one sample sequenced in a study of blood T cell repertoires in COVID-19. Sequenced by immunoSEQ multiplex PCR; TCRdb stores in-frame clones only, minus some. The repertoire holds some 190,000 clones, with less than 90% as singletons. Sequencing was done on a sample of peripheral blood. These receptors originate from a man younger than 45 with acute or convalescent COVID-19.

The CDR3 sequence is CASSLKPGSYNSPLHF. In nucleotides, the CDR3 is TGTGCCAGCAGTTTAAAGCCGGGGTCCTATAATTCACCCCTCCACTTT. This rearrangement joins TRBV28 to TRBJ1-6; no reliable D call. The CDR3 runs to 16 residues. V was trimmed by 2 bases and J by 1 base, leaving 9 bases between them. CDR1 and CDR2 from the germline V gene are MDHEN and SYDVKM.

The rearrangement links TRBV6-1 to TRBJ2-7, with D perhaps matching TRBD2 (5 bases). This CDR3 has 14 amino acids. Per germline, CDR1 MNHNS and CDR2 SASEGT. V was shortened by 3 bases and J by 3 bases, with 12 bases between the two germline ends. Here the CDR3 reads CASSESFRGYEQYF. Written as DNA, the CDR3 is TGTGCCAGCAGTGAGTCATTCCGGGGCTACGAGCAGTACTTC.

The gene calls are TRBV5-1 and TRBJ2-3; D gene ambiguous. V was cut by 7 bases and J by 0 bases, with 9 bases left in between. Germline assignment: CDR1 SGHRS and CDR2 YFSETQ. CDR3 length: 13 amino acids. The CDR3 coding sequence is TGCGCCAGCCTTGCGACTAGCACAGATACGCAGTATTTT. Protein product: CASLATSTDTQYF. The complete variable domain, with remaining parts taken from reference TRBV5-1 and TRBJ2-3, reads KAGVTQTPRYLIKTRGQQVTLSCSPISGHRSVSWYQQTPGQGLQFLFEYFSETQRNKGNFPGRFSGRQFSNSRSEMNVSTLELGDSALYLCASLATSTDTQYFGPGTRLTVL.

The J gene is TRBJ2-2, the V gene TRBV21-1; the table calls TRBD1, which could not be checked here. TRBV21-1 is designated a pseudogene. The CDR3 covers 18 residues. CDR3 sequence reads: CASSNRQGTGRHTGELFF. In DNA, the CDR3 is TGTGCCAGCAGCAACCGCCAAGGGACAGGGAGGCACACCGGGGAGCTGTTTTTT.

This clone was recorded a few times. CDR3 loop: CSGRTAENQPQHF. CDR3 DNA sequence: TGCAGCGGTCGGACAGCGGAGAATCAGCCCCAGCATTTT. The chain uses TRBV29-1 and TRBJ1-5; TRBD1 might be the D (6 bases). The CDR3 runs to 13 residues. Trimming took off 7 bases at V and 4 bases at J, with 14 bases between the two ends. Germline loops: CDR1 SQVTM, CDR2 ANQGSEA.

The V gene is TRBV19, the J gene TRBJ1-5; D is undetermined. Trimming pared 3 bases from V and 5 bases from J, leaving 11 bases between. This CDR3 is built from 14 residues. Germline CDR1 LNHDA, CDR2 SQIVND (reference sequence). CDR3 nucleotide sequence: TGTGCCAGTAGTATCAATCCCCGGGATCAGCCCCAGCATTTT. It translates to CASSINPRDQPQHF.

The J gene is TRBJ1-1, the V gene TRBV18; D possibly corresponds to TRBD1 (5 bases). CDR3 length: 13 residues. V was shortened by 5 bases and J by 12 bases, with 19 bases between the two germline ends. Germline V gives CDR1 KGHSH, CDR2 LQKENI. This CDR3 is CASSSGERVNSFF. The CDR3 nucleotides read TGTGCCAGCTCATCGGGGGAACGGGTGAATTCTTTCTTT.

The V and J genes are TRBV7-8 and TRBJ2-3, with D tentatively TRBD2 (5 bases). There are 14 residues in the CDR3. CDR1 is SGHVS and CDR2 is FQNEAQ in the germline V gene. Trimming took off 5 bases at V and 0 bases at J, with 9 bases between the two ends. The DNA of the CDR3 is TGTGCCAGCAGCCAGCGGTATAGCACAGATACGCAGTATTTT. It translates to CASSQRYSTDTQYF.

This clone was detected only once. V is TRBV6-1 and J is TRBJ2-7, with D unresolved. Per germline, CDR1 MNHNS and CDR2 SASEGT. Trimming stripped 1 base from V and 3 bases from J, with 10 bases between. This CDR3 is built from 14 residues. CDR3 protein: CASSEDIPSYEQYF. CDR3 nucleotide sequence: TGTGCCAGCAGTGAAGACATACCCAGCTACGAGCAGTACTTC.

The rearrangement links TRBV28 to TRBJ1-6; possibly TRBD1 for D (6 bases). The germline V and J ends were trimmed by 2 bases and 19 bases, with 12 bases remaining between them. The CDR3 consists of 11 residues. Germline values: CDR1 MDHEN, CDR2 SYDVKM. The DNA for the CDR3 is TGTGCCAGCAGTTTACGGACAGTCATTCACTTT. It codes for CASSLRTVIHF.

The gene calls are TRBV3-1 (or the pseudogene TRBV3-2) and TRBJ2-5, with D perhaps matching TRBD2 (6 bases). Trimming shortened V by 1 base and J by 7 bases, and 19 bases separated the two germline ends. CDR1 and CDR2 from the germline V gene are LGHDT and YNNKEL (reference sequence). This CDR3 region has 16 residues. The CDR3 DNA is TGTGCCAGCAGCCAAGGTGCGGGACCCGCCCCGGGGACCCAGTACTTC. Residues: CASSQGAGPAPGTQYF.

The chain combines TRBV9 with TRBJ2-7; D may be TRBD2 (6 bases). V was cut by 3 bases and J by 6 bases, with 19 bases left in between. CDR1 SGDLS and CDR2 YYNGEE come from the germline V gene. The CDR3 has 15 residues. The DNA of the CDR3 is TGTGCCAGCAGCGGACTAGATTTTAGGTCGGGCGAGCAGTACTTC. Translation: CASSGLDFRSGEQYF.

The chain employs TRBV9 and TRBJ2-7; TRBD1 matches at 11 bases. This CDR3 has 17 residues. The V segment lost 7 bases and the J segment 2 bases; nucleotides outside the gene matches: 14. The germline V gene encodes CDR1 SGDLS and CDR2 YYNGEE. The CDR3 nucleotides read TGTGCCAGCCAACCCGGGCGGGGACAGGGGGGAACCTACGAGCAGTACTTC. It encodes CASQPGRGQGGTYEQYF.

The CDR3 DNA reads as TGTGCCAGCAGCCAGCAGGGGGCCGGGAAGGAGGCAGATACGCAGTATTTT. Amino acids: CASSQQGAGKEADTQYF. J is TRBJ2-3 and V is TRBV4-2; 8 positions match TRBD1. Germline V lookup: CDR1 LGHNA, CDR2 YNFKEQ. The CDR3 runs 17 residues. Germline trimming cut 3 bases from V and 4 bases from J; bases unmatched to any gene: 12.

The gene calls are TRBV12-3 or TRBV12-4 and TRBJ1-5, with 8 bases that match TRBD1. The junction had 5 bases not matched to a gene; V was cut back by 6 bases and J by 7 bases. This CDR3 is built from 13 residues. CDR3 loop: CASRVTGAQPQHF. The CDR3 coding sequence is TGTGCCAGCAGGGTGACAGGGGCCCAGCCCCAGCATTTT.

The rearrangement uses TRBV18 and TRBJ1-2, with D tentatively TRBD1 (5 bases). CDR3 length: 13 residues. The ends were cut back, 2 bases at V and 11 bases at J, with 15 bases in the middle. In germline, CDR1 is KGHSH, CDR2 LQKENI. This CDR3 reads CASSPKRREGYTF. The DNA of the CDR3 is TGTGCCAGCTCACCAAAGCGACGGGAGGGGTACACCTTC.

The chain joins TRBV6-5 to TRBJ1-2; TRBD1 matches at 7 bases. The junction had 6 bases not matched to a gene; V was cut back by 10 bases and J by 4 bases. This CDR3 has 12 amino acids. CDR1 is MNHEY, CDR2 SVGAGI, per germline. DNA for the CDR3: TGTGCCACCTCAGGGGGAGGCTATGGCTACACCTTC. Its translation is CATSGGGYGYTF.

The chain has TRBV10-3 and TRBJ1-2; 10 positions match TRBD1. This CDR3 is built from 15 residues. Germline V gene sequence: CDR1 ENHRY, CDR2 SYGVKD. The J segment lost 6 bases and the V segment lost 2 bases, leaving 6 bases of the junction unmatched. DNA of the CDR3: TGTGCCATCAGTGAGCCTAAGACAGGGGGCGATGGCTACACCTTC. Its translation: CAISEPKTGGDGYTF.